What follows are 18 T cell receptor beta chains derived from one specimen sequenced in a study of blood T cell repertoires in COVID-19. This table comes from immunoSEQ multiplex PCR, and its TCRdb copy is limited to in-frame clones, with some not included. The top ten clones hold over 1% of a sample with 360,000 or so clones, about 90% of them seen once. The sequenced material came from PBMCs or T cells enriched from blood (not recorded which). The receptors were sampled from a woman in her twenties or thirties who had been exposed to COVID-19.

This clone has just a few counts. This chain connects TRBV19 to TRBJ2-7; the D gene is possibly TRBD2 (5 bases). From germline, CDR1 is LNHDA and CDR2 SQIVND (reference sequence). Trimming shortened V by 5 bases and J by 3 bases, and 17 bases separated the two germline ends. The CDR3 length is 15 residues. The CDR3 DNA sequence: TGTGCCAGTAGTCGGGGTGTCCTCGGCGGCTACGAGCAGTACTTC. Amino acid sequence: CASSRGVLGGYEQYF.

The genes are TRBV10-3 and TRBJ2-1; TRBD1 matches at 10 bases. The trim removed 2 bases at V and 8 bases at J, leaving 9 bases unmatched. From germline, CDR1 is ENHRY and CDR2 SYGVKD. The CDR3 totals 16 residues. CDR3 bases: TGTGCCATCAGTGAGGCGACCGGGACAGGGGTCCATGAGCAGTTCTTC. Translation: CAISEATGTGVHEQFF.

As DNA, the CDR3 is TGCGCCAGCAGCCAAGAGACAGAGAACTACGAGCAGTACTTC. It specifies CASSQETENYEQYF. The rearrangement links TRBV4-1 to TRBJ2-7, with D perhaps TRBD1 (5 bases). Germline assignment: CDR1 MGHRA and CDR2 YSYEKL. V dropped 0 bases and J dropped 3 bases, with 9 bases sitting between them. The CDR3 is 14 amino acids.

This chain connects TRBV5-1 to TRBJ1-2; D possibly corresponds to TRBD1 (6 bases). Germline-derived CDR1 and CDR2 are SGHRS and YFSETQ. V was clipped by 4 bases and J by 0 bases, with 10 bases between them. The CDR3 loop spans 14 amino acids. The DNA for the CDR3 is TGCGCCAGCAGCCCCGGGACACCTAACTATGGCTACACCTTC. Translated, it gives CASSPGTPNYGYTF. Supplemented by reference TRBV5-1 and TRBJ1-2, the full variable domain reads KAGVTQTPRYLIKTRGQQVTLSCSPISGHRSVSWYQQTPGQGLQFLFEYFSETQRNKGNFPGRFSGRQFSNSRSEMNVSTLELGDSALYLCASSPGTPNYGYTFGSGTRLTVV.

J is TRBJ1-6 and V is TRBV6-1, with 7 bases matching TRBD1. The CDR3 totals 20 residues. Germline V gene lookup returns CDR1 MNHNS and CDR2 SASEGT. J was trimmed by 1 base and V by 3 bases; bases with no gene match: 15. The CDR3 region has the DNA TGTGCCAGCAGTGATCAGGGACAGTCGGATTTTTGGTCCTATAATTCACCCCTCCACTTT. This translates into CASSDQGQSDFWSYNSPLHF.

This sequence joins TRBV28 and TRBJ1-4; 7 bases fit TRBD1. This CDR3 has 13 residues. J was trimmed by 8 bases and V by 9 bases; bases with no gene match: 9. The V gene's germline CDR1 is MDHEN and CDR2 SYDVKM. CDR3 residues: CASSGGTAEKLFF. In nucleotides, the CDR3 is TGTGCCAGTTCAGGGGGGACAGCCGAAAAACTGTTTTTT.

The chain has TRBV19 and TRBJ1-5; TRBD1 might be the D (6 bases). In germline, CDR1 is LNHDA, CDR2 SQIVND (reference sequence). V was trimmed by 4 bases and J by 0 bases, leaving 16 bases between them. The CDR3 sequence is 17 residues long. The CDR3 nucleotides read TGTGCCAGTAGTAGTTGGCCAGGGGTCAATAGCAATCAGCCCCAGCATTTT. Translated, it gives CASSSWPGVNSNQPQHF.

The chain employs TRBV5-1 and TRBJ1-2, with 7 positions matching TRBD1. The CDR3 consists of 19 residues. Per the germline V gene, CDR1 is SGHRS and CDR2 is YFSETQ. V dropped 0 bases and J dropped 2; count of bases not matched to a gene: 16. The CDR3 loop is CASSLASGGVVTGNYGYTF. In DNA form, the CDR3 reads TGCGCCAGCAGCTTGGCCAGTGGAGGGGTGGTGACAGGGAACTATGGCTACACCTTC.

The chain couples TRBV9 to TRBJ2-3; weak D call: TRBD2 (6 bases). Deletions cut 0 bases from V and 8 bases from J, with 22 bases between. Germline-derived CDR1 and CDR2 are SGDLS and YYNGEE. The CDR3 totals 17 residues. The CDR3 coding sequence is TGTGCCAGCAGCGTAGATCCAGGAGGCGGGATCGACGTTACGCAGTATTTT. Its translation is CASSVDPGGGIDVTQYF.

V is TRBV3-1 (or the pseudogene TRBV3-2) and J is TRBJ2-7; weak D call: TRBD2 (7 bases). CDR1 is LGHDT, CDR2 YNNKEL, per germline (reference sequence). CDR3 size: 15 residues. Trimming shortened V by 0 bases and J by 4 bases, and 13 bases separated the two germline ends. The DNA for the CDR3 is TGTGCCAGCAGCCAAGATGACGGGGGGCGTTACGAGCAGTACTTC. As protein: CASSQDDGGRYEQYF.

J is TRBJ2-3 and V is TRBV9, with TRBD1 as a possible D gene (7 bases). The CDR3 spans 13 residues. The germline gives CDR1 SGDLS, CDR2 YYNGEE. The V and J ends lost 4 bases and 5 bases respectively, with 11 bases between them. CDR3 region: CASSTQGGDTQYF. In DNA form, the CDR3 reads TGTGCCAGCAGCACGCAGGGGGGAGATACGCAGTATTTT.

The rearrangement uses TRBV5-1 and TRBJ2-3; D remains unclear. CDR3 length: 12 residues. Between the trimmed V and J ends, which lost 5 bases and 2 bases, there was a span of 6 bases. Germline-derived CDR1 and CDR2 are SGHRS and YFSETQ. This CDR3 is CASSSTTDTQYF. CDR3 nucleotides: TGCGCCAGCAGTTCTACCACAGATACGCAGTATTTT. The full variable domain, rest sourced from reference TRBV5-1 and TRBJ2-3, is KAGVTQTPRYLIKTRGQQVTLSCSPISGHRSVSWYQQTPGQGLQFLFEYFSETQRNKGNFPGRFSGRQFSNSRSEMNVSTLELGDSALYLCASSSTTDTQYFGPGTRLTVL.

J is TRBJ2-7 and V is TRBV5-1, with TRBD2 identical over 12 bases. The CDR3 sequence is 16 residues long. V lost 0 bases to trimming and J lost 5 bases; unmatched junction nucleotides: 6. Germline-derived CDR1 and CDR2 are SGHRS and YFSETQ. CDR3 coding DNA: TGCGCCAGCAGCTTGGGTGTGACTAGCGGGAGTAACGAGCAGTACTTC. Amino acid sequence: CASSLGVTSGSNEQYF.

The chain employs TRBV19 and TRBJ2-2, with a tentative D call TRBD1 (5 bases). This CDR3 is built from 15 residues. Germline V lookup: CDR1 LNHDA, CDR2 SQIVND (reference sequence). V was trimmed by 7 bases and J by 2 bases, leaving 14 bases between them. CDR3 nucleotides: TGTGCCAGTAACCTAGGGGTAATCAACACCGGGGAGCTGTTTTTT. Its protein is CASNLGVINTGELFF.

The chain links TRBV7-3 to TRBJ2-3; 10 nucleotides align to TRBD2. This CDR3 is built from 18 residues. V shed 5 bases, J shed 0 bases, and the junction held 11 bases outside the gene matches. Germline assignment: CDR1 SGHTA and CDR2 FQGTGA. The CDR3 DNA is TGTGCCAGCAGCCCGGGGCTACTAGCGGGGTCTAGCACAGATACGCAGTATTTT. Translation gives CASSPGLLAGSSTDTQYF.

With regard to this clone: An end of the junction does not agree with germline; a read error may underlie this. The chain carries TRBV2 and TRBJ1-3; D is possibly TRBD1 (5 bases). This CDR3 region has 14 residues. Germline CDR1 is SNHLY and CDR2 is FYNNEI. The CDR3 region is CASSEGRVENTIYF. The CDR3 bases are TGTGCCAGCAGCGAAGGCAGGGTAGAAAACACCATATATTTT.

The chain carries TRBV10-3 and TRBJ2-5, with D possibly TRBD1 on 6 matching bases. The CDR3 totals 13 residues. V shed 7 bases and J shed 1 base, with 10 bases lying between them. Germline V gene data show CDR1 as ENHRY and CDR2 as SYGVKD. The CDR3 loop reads CAITDRAQETQYF. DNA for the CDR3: TGTGCCATCACGGACAGAGCCCAAGAGACCCAGTACTTC.

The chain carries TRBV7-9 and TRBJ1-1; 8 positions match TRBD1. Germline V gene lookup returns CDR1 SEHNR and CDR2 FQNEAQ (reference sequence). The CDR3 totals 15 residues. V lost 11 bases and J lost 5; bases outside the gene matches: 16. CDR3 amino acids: CAAGGGQGIFTEAFF. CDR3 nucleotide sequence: TGTGCCGCCGGTGGTGGACAGGGAATTTTTACTGAAGCTTTCTTT.